Given below is one T cell receptor beta chain in context. The antigen is unknown. TCRdb's copy holds only in-frame clones and misses some; the assay was immunoSEQ multiplex PCR. The sample carries 100,000 to 130,000 clones, 80% to 90% recorded once. These data are taken from a study of graft-versus-host responses after intestinal transplantation. Whole-study findings and limits: Allografts of one patient group, those with graft-donor T cell macrochimerism, had high graft-versus-host to host-versus-graft clonal ratios. Some GvH clones were seen earlier in gut or blood, suggesting intestinal origin.

V shed 5 bases and J 6 bases; nucleotides not matched to a gene: 7. The germline CDR1 and CDR2 sequences are MNHEY and SVGAGI. CDR3 length: 13 residues. The TCR sequence derives from a human donor who was the organ donor for an intestinal transplant. Here the sequenced sample was unstimulated CD4+ T cells sorted from spleen or lymph node cells, taken before transplant. The V gene is TRBV6-5, the J gene TRBJ2-7, with 7 bases identical to TRBD1. CDR3 residues: CASSPVSGGEQYF. CDR3 bases: TGTGCCAGCAGTCCCGTATCAGGGGGCGAGCAGTACTTC.